Listed below are T cell receptor beta chains from one sample, sequenced in a study of cytomegalovirus exposure and HLA in healthy donors. Sequencing used immunoSEQ multiplex PCR; TCRdb keeps in-frame clones, though not all of them. The sample holds 150,000 to 200,000 clones, around 74% seen once. Sequencing input: PBMCs. All receptors derive from a female donor in good health and CMV-seronegative. The conserved cysteine and the conserved F or W are not part of the CDR3 here.

v_gene	j_gene	CDR3aa
TRBV16	TRBJ2-3	ASSHPGVADTQY
TRBV28	TRBJ2-7	ASSLPSGGPSYEQY
TRBV7-9	TRBJ2-7	ASSGTVPYEQY
TRBV19	TRBJ2-7	ASSMGGGLYEQY
TRBV7-3	TRBJ2-7	ASSQGGGGSYEQY
TRBV4-1	TRBJ2-5	ASSPGWEGETQY
TRBV5-1	TRBJ2-5	ASSFGQGQETQY
TRBV6-5	TRBJ2-1	ASSSLAGVKSNEQF
TRBV7-2	TRBJ2-2	ASSLEIAGSGELF
TRBV7-2	TRBJ2-5	ASSSGVGETQY
TRBV11-2	TRBJ1-3	ASSFRTGGSGNTIY
TRBV28	TRBJ1-6	ASSLWRGQGEGNSPLH
TRBV21-1	TRBJ1-5	ASSKGTGGMVWNQPQH
TRBV7-3	TRBJ1-2	ASSGGSGFYGYT
TRBV25-1	TRBJ2-1	ASSEPPINEQF